Sequencing of this T cell receptor beta chain was carried out in a study of radiotherapy plus CTLA-4 blockade in lung cancer. General observations from the study: Among reported predictors of response, early blood T cell clone dynamics with interferon-beta performed best. After treatment with radiotherapy plus ipilimumab, TCR clones that came from the tumor expanded in blood.

Each patient with chemo-refractory metastatic non-small-cell lung cancer was treated with focal radiation plus CTLA-4 blockade using ipilimumab. The sample holds a few counts of this clone. Its antigen remains unknown. Sequencing used immunoSEQ multiplex PCR; TCRdb keeps in-frame clones, though not all of them. The repertoire holds tens of thousands of clones, with over 60% as singletons. CDR3 length: 16 residues. Looked up from germline, CDR1 is SGHRS and CDR2 is YFSETQ. Trimming removed 3 bases at V and 2 bases at J, with 16 bases between. The source of this sequence is a human donor with non-small cell lung cancer whose response to radiotherapy plus ipilimumab could not be evaluated. Source: peripheral blood, taken from a patient treated with radiotherapy plus ipilimumab. The rearrangement joins TRBV5-1 to TRBJ2-3; weak D call: TRBD2 (6 bases). The CDR3 DNA reads TGCGCCAGCAGCTCTACCAGGGACTTTTTCACAGATACGCAGTATTTT. Translation gives CASSSTRDFFTDTQYF. The whole variable domain, remainder taken from reference TRBV5-1 and TRBJ2-3, is KAGVTQTPRYLIKTRGQQVTLSCSPISGHRSVSWYQQTPGQGLQFLFEYFSETQRNKGNFPGRFSGRQFSNSRSEMNVSTLELGDSALYLCASSSTRDFFTDTQYFGPGTRLTVL.